This T cell receptor beta chain was captured in a study of cytomegalovirus exposure and HLA in healthy donors. Regarding the study as a whole: A later analysis linked a missense DCLRE1C variant to TCR beta V- and J-gene trimming.

It was with 60 Vbeta and 13 Jbeta primers that the PCR ran. Profiled with immunoSEQ multiplex PCR; TCRdb holds only in-frame clones, not every one. Among 150,000 or so clones listed, over 65% were seen once. A remark on this clone: The antigen is unknown.

This sequence originates from a man aged 40-49 years in good health and CMV-seropositive. Material: PBMCs.

The CDR3 is CASSLAQSGNTIYF. The CDR3 bases are TGTGCCAGCAGCTTAGCGCAGTCTGGAAACACCATATATTTT. V is TRBV7-2 and J is TRBJ1-3; D is unclear. This CDR3 spans 14 amino acids. Germline CDR1 reads SGHTA; CDR2 reads FQGNSA. V lost 0 bases and J 1 base, leaving 4 bases between the germline ends.